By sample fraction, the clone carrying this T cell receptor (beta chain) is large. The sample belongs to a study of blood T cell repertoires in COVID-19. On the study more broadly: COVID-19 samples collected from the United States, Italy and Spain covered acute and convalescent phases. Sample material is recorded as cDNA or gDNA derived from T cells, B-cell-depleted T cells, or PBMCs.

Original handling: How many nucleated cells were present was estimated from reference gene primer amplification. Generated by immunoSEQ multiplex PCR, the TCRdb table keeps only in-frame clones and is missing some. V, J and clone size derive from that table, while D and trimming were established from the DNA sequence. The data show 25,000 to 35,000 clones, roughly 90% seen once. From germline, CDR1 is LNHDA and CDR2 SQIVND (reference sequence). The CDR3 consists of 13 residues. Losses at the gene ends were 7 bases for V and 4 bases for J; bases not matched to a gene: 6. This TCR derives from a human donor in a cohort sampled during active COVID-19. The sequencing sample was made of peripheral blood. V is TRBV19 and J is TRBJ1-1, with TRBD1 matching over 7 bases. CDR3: CASTPTGSTEAFF. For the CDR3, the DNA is TGTGCCAGTACCCCGACAGGGAGCACTGAAGCTTTCTTT.